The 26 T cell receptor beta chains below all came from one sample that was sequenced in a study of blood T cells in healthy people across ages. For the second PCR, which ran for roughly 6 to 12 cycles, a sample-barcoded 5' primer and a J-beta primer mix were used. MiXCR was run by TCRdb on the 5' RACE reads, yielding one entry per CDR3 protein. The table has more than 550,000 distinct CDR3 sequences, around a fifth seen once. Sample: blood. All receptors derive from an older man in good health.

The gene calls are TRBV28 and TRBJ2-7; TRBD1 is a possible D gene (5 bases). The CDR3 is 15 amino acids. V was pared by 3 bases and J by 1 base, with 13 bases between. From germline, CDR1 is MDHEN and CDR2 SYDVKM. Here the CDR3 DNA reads TGTGCCAGCAGTTTCAGGGATGGAATTTCCTACGAGCAGTACTTC. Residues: CASSFRDGISYEQYF.

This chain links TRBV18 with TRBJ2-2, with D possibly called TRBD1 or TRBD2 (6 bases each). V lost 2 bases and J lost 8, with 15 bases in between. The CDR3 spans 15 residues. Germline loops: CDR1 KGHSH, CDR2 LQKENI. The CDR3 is CASSPREEDSGELFF. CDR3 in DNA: TGTGCCAGCTCACCAAGGGAGGAGGACAGTGGGGAGCTGTTTTTT.

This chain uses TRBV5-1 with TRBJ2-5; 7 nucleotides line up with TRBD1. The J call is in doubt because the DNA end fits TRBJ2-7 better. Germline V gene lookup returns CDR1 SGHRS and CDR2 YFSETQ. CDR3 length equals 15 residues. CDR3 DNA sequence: TGCGCCAGCAGCTTGTTTTGGACAGGAGCCTACGAGCAGTACTTC. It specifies CASSLFWTGAYEQYF.

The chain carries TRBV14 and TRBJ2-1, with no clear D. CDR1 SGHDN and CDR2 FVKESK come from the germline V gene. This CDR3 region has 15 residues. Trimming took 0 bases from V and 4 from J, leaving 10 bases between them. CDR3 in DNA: TGTGCCAGCAGCCAAGAAAGACTCCAGTACAATGAGCAGTTCTTC. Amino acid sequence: CASSQERLQYNEQFF.

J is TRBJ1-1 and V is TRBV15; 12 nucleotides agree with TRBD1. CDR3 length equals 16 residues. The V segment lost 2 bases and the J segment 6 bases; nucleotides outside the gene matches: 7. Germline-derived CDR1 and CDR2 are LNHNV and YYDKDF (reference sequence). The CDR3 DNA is TGTGCCACCAGCAGATTACCGGGACAGGGGGCCGCTGAAGCTTTCTTT. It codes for CATSRLPGQGAAEAFF.

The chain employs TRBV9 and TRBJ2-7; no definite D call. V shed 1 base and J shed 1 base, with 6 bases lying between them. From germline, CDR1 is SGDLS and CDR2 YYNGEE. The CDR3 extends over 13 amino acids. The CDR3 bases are TGTGCCAGCAGCGTAACGGAATCCTACGAGCAGTACTTC. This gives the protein CASSVTESYEQYF.

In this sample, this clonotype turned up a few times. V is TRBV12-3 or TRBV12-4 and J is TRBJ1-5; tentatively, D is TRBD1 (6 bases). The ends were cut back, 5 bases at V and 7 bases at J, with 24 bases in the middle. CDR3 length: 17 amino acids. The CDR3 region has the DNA TGTGCCAGCAGTCCCTTTGGGAACAGGGTAGAAGAGCAGCCCCAGCATTTT. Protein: CASSPFGNRVEEQPQHF.

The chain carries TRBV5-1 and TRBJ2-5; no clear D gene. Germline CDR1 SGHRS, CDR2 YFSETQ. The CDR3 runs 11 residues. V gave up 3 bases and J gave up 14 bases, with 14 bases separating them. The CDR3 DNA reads TGCGCCAGCAGCTCCAACGGACCATTTTACTTC. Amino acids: CASSSNGPFYF. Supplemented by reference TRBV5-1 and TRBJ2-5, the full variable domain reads KAGVTQTPRYLIKTRGQQVTLSCSPISGHRSVSWYQQTPGQGLQFLFEYFSETQRNKGNFPGRFSGRQFSNSRSEMNVSTLELGDSALYLCASSSNGPFYFGPGTRLLVL.

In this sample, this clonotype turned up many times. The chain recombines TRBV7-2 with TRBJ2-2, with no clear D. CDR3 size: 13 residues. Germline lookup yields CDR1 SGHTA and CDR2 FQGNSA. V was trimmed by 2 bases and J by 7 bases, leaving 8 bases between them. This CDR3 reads CASSLSGVGELFF. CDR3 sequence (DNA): TGTGCCAGCAGCTTATCGGGTGTCGGGGAGCTGTTTTTT.

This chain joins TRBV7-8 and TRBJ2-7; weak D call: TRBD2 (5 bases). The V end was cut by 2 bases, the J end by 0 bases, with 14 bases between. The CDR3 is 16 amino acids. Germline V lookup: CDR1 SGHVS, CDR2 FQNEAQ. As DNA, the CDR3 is TGTGCCAGCAGCTTATTTGAGTTGGGGAGCTCCTACGAGCAGTACTTC. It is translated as CASSLFELGSSYEQYF.

The chain's CDR3 is CASSYSLGQGSSYTF. As DNA, the CDR3 is TGTGCCAGCAGTTACTCCCTCGGCCAGGGTAGTTCCTACACCTTC. This chain joins TRBV6-5 and TRBJ1-2; D is possibly TRBD1 (5 bases). Germline V lookup: CDR1 MNHEY, CDR2 SVGAGI. CDR3 length: 15 residues. With 0 bases removed from V and 10 bases from J, the gap between germline ends came to 18 bases.

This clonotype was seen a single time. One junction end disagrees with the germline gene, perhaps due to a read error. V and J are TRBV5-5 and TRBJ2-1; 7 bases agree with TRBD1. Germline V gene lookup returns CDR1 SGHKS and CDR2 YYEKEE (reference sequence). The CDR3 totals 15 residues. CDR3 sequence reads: CASSSTGEPYNAQFF. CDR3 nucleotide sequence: TGTGCCAGCAGCAGTACAGGGGAGCCCTACAATGCGCAGTTCTTC.

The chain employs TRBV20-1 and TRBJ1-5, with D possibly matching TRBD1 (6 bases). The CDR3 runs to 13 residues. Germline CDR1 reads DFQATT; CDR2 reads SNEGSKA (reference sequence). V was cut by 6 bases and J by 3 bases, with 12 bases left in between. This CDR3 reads CSANRDNNQPQHF. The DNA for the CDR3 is TGCAGTGCCAACCGGGACAACAATCAGCCCCAGCATTTT.

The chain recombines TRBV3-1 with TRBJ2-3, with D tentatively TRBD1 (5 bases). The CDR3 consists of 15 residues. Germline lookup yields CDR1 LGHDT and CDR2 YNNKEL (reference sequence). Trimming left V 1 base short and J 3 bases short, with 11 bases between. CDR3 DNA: TGTGCCAGCAGCCAAGCAGGGTATCAGACAGATACGCAGTATTTT. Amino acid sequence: CASSQAGYQTDTQYF.

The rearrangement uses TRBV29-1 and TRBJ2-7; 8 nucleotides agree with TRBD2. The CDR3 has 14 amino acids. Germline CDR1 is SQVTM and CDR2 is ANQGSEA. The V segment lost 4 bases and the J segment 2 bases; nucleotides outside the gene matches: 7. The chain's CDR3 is CSVVRGGRAYEQYF. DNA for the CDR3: TGCAGCGTTGTACGGGGGGGTAGGGCCTACGAGCAGTACTTC.

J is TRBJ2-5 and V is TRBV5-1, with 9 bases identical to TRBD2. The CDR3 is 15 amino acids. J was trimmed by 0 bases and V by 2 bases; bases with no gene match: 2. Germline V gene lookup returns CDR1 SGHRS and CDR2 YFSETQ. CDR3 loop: CASSFLAGYQETQYF. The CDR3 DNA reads TGCGCCAGCAGCTTCCTAGCGGGGTACCAAGAGACCCAGTACTTC.

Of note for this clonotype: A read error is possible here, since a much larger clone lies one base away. In nucleotides, the CDR3 is TGCAGTGCTAGTGCTATGAGCGTCTCCTCCTGCGAGCAGTACTTC. This codes for CSASAMSVSSCEQYF. V is TRBV20-1 and J is TRBJ2-7; unclear D gene. The germline gives CDR1 DFQATT, CDR2 SNEGSKA (reference sequence). CDR3 length equals 15 residues.

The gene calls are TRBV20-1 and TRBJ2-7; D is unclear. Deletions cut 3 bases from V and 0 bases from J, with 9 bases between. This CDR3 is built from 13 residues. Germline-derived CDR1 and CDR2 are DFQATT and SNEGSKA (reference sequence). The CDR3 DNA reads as TGCAGTGCTAGTGACACCTACTCCTACGAGCAGTACTTC. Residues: CSASDTYSYEQYF.

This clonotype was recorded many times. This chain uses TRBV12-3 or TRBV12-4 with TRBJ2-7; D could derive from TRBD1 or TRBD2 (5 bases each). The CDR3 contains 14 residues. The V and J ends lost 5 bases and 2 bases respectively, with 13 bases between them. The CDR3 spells CASSPSRGPYEQYF. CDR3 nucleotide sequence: TGTGCCAGCAGTCCCAGTCGGGGACCCTACGAGCAGTACTTC.

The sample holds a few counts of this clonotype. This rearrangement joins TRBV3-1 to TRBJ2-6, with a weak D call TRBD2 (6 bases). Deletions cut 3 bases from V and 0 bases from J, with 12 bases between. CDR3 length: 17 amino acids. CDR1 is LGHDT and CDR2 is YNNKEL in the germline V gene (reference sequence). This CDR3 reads CASSQRGLGSGANVLTF. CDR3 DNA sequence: TGTGCCAGCAGCCAGAGGGGACTGGGCTCTGGGGCCAACGTCCTGACTTTC.

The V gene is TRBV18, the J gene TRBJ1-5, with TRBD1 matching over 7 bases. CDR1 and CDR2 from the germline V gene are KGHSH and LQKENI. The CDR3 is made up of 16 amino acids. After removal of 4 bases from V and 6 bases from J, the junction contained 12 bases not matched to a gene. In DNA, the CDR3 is TGTGCCAGCTCACATGGGAGCCAGGGGGTGTTTCAGCCCCAGCATTTT. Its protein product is CASSHGSQGVFQPQHF.

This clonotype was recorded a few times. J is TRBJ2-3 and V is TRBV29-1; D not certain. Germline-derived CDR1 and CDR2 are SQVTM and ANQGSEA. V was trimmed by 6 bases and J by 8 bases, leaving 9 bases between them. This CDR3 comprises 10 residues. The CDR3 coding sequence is TGCAGCGTCCGATGGGGTACGCAGTATTTT. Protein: CSVRWGTQYF.

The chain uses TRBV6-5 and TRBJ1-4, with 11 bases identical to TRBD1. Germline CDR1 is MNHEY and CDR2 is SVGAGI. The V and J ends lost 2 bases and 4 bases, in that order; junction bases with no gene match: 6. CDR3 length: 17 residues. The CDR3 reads CASSYGTGGQSNEKLFF. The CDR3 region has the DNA TGTGCCAGCAGTTACGGGACAGGGGGTCAAAGTAATGAAAAACTGTTTTTT.

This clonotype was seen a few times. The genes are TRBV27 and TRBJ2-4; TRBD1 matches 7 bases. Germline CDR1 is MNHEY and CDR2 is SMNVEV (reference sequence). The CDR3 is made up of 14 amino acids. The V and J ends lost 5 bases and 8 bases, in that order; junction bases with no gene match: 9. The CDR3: CASSQTRGFDIQYF. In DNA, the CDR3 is TGTGCCAGCAGTCAGACCAGGGGGTTCGACATTCAGTACTTC.

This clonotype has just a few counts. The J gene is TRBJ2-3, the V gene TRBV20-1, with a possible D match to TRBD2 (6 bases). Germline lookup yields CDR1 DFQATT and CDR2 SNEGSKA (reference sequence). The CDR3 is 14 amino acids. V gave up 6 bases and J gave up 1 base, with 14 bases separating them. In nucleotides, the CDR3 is TGCAGTGCCGCTGGGCGCGGGGGCACAGATACGCAGTATTTT. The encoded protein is CSAAGRGGTDTQYF.

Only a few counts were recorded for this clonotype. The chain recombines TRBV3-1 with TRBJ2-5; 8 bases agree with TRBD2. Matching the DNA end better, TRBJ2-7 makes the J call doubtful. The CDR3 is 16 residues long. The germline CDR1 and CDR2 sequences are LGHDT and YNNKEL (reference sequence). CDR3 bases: TGTGCCAGCAGCCAAGATCCAGCGGGGGCCCCCTACGAGCAGTACTTC. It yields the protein CASSQDPAGAPYEQYF.